This T cell receptor (beta chain) was profiled in a study of OX40 agonist ivuxolimab in advanced cancers. Study-wide results and caveats: Researchers report that CD8+ T cells had, on average, more expanded clones than CD4+.

Germline V CDR1 and CDR2: SEHNR, FQNEAQ (reference sequence). There are 15 residues in the CDR3. The V and J ends lost 3 bases and 2 bases respectively, with 14 bases between them. Repertoires were generated with immunoSEQ multiplex PCR, while TCRdb's copy carries only in-frame clones and drops some. The sample gives 65,000 to 95,000 clones, roughly four fifths of which show up once; roughly 0.5% is in the top ten. Points on this clone: The antigen remains unidentified.

This sequence joins TRBV7-9 and TRBJ2-7; D possibly uses TRBD1 or TRBD2 (5 bases each). The receptor comes from an adult with an advanced solid tumor such as melanoma, head and neck, liver or kidney cancer. Sequenced material: CD4+ or CD8+ T cells sorted from blood, taken in a trial of the OX40 agonist ivuxolimab. The CDR3 region has the DNA TGTGCCAGCAGCTTGGCCCGAGGGACGGCCTACGAGCAGTACTTC. This sequence encodes CASSLARGTAYEQYF. Looking up the rest from reference TRBV7-9 and TRBJ2-7 gives the full variable domain: DTGVSQNPRHKITKRGQNVTFRCDPISEHNRLYWYRQTLGQGPEFLTYFQNEAQLEKSRLLSDRFSAERPKGSFSTLEIQRTEQGDSAMYLCASSLARGTAYEQYFGPGTRLTVT.